The 17 T cell receptor beta chains presented below share a single source sample, sequenced in a study of OX40 agonist ivuxolimab in advanced cancers. Method: immunoSEQ multiplex PCR; TCRdb's copy keeps in-frame clones and lacks some. The data hold about 27,000 clones, with approximately 85% observed a single time. The sample consisted of CD4+ or CD8+ T cells sorted from blood, taken in a trial of the OX40 agonist ivuxolimab. All receptors come from an adult with an advanced solid tumor such as melanoma, head and neck, liver or kidney cancer.

The chain recombines TRBV19 with TRBJ2-7; D perhaps matches TRBD1 (6 bases). There are 14 residues in the CDR3. CDR1 and CDR2 from the germline V gene are LNHDA and SQIVND (reference sequence). V dropped 5 bases and J dropped 2 bases, with 13 bases sitting between them. CDR3 in amino acids: CASSFTGTPYEQYF. Here the CDR3 DNA reads TGTGCCAGTAGTTTTACCGGGACACCCTACGAGCAGTACTTC.

The chain is built from TRBV27 and TRBJ2-3, with D uncertain. The CDR3 length is 11 residues. Trimming left V 8 bases short and J 3 bases short, with 6 bases between. Germline V CDR1 and CDR2: MNHEY, SMNVEV (reference sequence). In nucleotides, the CDR3 is TGTGCCAGCGAGAGTACAGATACGCAGTATTTT. Translating gives CASESTDTQYF.

The chain links TRBV5-1 to TRBJ2-5; 12 nucleotides align to TRBD2. V trimming: 0 bases; J trimming: 5 bases; junction bases outside the gene matches: 2. Germline loops: CDR1 SGHRS, CDR2 YFSETQ. The CDR3 consists of 15 residues. The CDR3 sequence is CASSLGLAGAETQYF. CDR3 sequence (DNA): TGCGCCAGCAGCTTGGGACTAGCGGGGGCCGAGACCCAGTACTTC.

The chain couples TRBV14 to TRBJ1-2, with 7 bases aligning to TRBD1. J was trimmed by 0 bases and V by 7 bases; bases with no gene match: 5. The CDR3 sequence is 14 residues long. From germline, CDR1 is SGHDN and CDR2 FVKESK. CDR3 DNA sequence: TGTGCCAGCACCTCGACAGGGACTAACTATGGCTACACCTTC. It encodes CASTSTGTNYGYTF.

The CDR3 is CASSRSSGRYNEQFF. CDR3 nucleotides: TGTGCCAGCAGCCGATCTAGCGGGAGATACAATGAGCAGTTCTTC. This chain uses TRBV7-6 with TRBJ2-1; 10 bases match TRBD2. CDR1 is SGHVS, CDR2 FNYEAQ, per germline. The trim removed 5 bases at V and 4 bases at J, leaving 5 bases unmatched. The CDR3 totals 15 residues.

This chain links TRBV6-4 with TRBJ2-2; maybe TRBD2 (6 bases). Germline values: CDR1 MRHNA, CDR2 SNTAGT. V was trimmed by 4 bases and J by 6 bases, leaving 9 bases between them. This CDR3 contains 13 residues. CDR3 DNA sequence: TGTGCCAGCAGTGGTACTAGCTCCGGGGAGCTGTTTTTT. Residues: CASSGTSSGELFF.

This clone was observed once. This sequence joins TRBV11-2 and TRBJ2-7; maybe TRBD1 (6 bases). Germline V lookup: CDR1 SGHAT, CDR2 FQNNGV. The CDR3 totals 14 residues. V lost 6 bases and J 2 bases, leaving 14 bases between the germline ends. CDR3 sequence (DNA): TGTGCCAGCAGTCCCGGGACACCAACCTACGAGCAGTACTTC. It is translated as CASSPGTPTYEQYF.

V and J are TRBV6-4 and TRBJ2-3; D may match TRBD1 or TRBD2 (5 bases each). The germline V gene encodes CDR1 MRHNA and CDR2 SNTAGT. This CDR3 spans 14 amino acids. V lost 3 bases, J lost 0 bases, and 7 bases lay in between. Here the CDR3 DNA reads TGTGCCAGCAGTGAGAGGGGAAGCACAGATACGCAGTATTTT. This translates into CASSERGSTDTQYF.

The chain recombines TRBV20-1 with TRBJ1-1; the D gene is possibly TRBD1 (6 bases). Germline-derived CDR1 and CDR2 are DFQATT and SNEGSKA (reference sequence). This CDR3 region has 10 residues. Trimming removed 6 bases at V and 10 bases at J, with 12 bases between. The CDR3: CSARGGPAFF. CDR3 bases: TGCAGTGCCCGAGGGGGTCCAGCTTTCTTT.

This rearrangement joins TRBV2 to TRBJ2-5; D ambiguous. Judging by the DNA end, TRBJ2-7 fits better; the J call may be wrong. CDR1 SNHLY and CDR2 FYNNEI come from the germline V gene. The CDR3 spans 12 residues. Here the CDR3 reads CASMANSYEQYF. The CDR3 DNA reads as TGTGCCAGCATGGCGAATTCCTACGAGCAGTACTTC.

The chain recombines TRBV4-1 with TRBJ2-7; the match to TRBD2 covers 7 bases. The CDR3 is 16 amino acids. V shed 2 bases and J 4 bases; nucleotides not matched to a gene: 11. Germline CDR1 reads MGHRA; CDR2 reads YSYEKL. The CDR3 bases are TGCGCCAGCAGCCAAAGGTCTAGCGGCTTTGGTTACGAGCAGTACTTC. Translated: CASSQRSSGFGYEQYF.

J is TRBJ1-1 and V is TRBV9; D not certain. There are 12 residues in the CDR3. V dropped 3 bases and J dropped 3 bases, with 6 bases sitting between them. Germline V lookup: CDR1 SGDLS, CDR2 YYNGEE. CDR3 sequence (DNA): TGTGCCAGCAGCGGGGAGGACACTGAAGCTTTCTTT. Protein product: CASSGEDTEAFF.

A note on this clone: The sample has other DNA sequences that encode this CDR3 too. The chain joins TRBV27 to TRBJ2-7, with D tentatively TRBD1 or TRBD2 (5 bases each). CDR3 length: 15 residues. The ends were cut back, 0 bases at V and 1 base at J, with 10 bases in the middle. Germline V gene data show CDR1 as MNHEY and CDR2 as SMNVEV (reference sequence). CDR3 in DNA: TGTGCCAGCAGTTTATCAGAGGGGATTTCCTACGAGCAGTACTTC. Translation: CASSLSEGISYEQYF.

The chain carries TRBV5-1 and TRBJ2-7, with 11 bases that match TRBD2. CDR1 SGHRS and CDR2 YFSETQ come from the germline V gene. CDR3 length: 13 amino acids. V shed 7 bases, J shed 5 bases, and the junction held 5 bases outside the gene matches. Written as DNA, the CDR3 is TGCGCCAGCCAACTAGCGGGAGATGACGAGCAGTACTTC. Its translation: CASQLAGDDEQYF.

The chain links TRBV9 to TRBJ2-1; D is unclear. The V end lost 4 bases, the J end lost 8 bases, and 16 bases lay between the germline ends. The CDR3 totals 14 residues. The germline gives CDR1 SGDLS, CDR2 YYNGEE. The CDR3 DNA is TGTGCCAGCAGCCCCCGACTGGAAACAGATGAGCAGTTCTTC. It codes for CASSPRLETDEQFF.

The chain is built from TRBV6-5 and TRBJ1-1, with D uncertain. The CDR3 length is 11 residues. Trimming shortened V by 3 bases and J by 5 bases, and 4 bases separated the two germline ends. CDR1 is MNHEY, CDR2 SVGAGI, per germline. CDR3 bases: TGTGCCAGCAGTTATGGGACTGAAGCTTTCTTT. Translation: CASSYGTEAFF.

The J gene is TRBJ1-1, the V gene TRBV2; D ambiguous. The CDR3 extends over 15 amino acids. V shed 6 bases and J shed 4 bases, with 18 bases lying between them. The germline gives CDR1 SNHLY, CDR2 FYNNEI. CDR3 coding DNA: TGTGCCAGCAGCTTAGGTCGAGGAGATGGCACTGAAGCTTTCTTT. As protein: CASSLGRGDGTEAFF. The variable domain in full, completed from reference TRBV2 and TRBJ1-1, reads EPEVTQTPSHQVTQMGQEVILRCVPISNHLYFYWYRQILGQKVEFLVSFYNNEISEKSEIFDDQFSVERPDGSNFTLKIRSTKLEDSAMYFCASSLGRGDGTEAFFGQGTRLTVV.